Following are 18 T cell receptor beta chains from one sample sequenced in a study of T-cell memory formation after mild COVID-19. Each CDR3 protein gets one entry after TCRdb re-called the 5' RACE reads with MiXCR. The sample holds roughly 200,000 distinct CDR3 sequences; around 20% are singletons and the top ten take around 2.4%. Sequencing input: PBMCs or a T cell subset sorted from them (not recorded which). These receptors were taken from an adult woman who had mild COVID-19 (a few samples of this study predate the infection). Cell type and time point are not known.

This chain connects TRBV27 to TRBJ2-4; perhaps TRBD2 as D (5 bases). Trimming left V 2 bases short and J 8 bases short, with 10 bases between. CDR3 length: 13 residues. Germline V CDR1 and CDR2: MNHEY, SMNVEV (reference sequence). The CDR3, as DNA: TGTGCCAGCAGTTTAAAAGAGAGGGACATTCAGTACTTC. The encoded protein is CASSLKERDIQYF.

This clonotype was recorded a few times. The rearrangement uses TRBV5-1 and TRBJ1-1; the D gene is possibly TRBD1 (6 bases). Per the germline V gene, CDR1 is SGHRS and CDR2 is YFSETQ. CDR3 length: 16 residues. Trimming left V 4 bases short and J 1 base short, with 17 bases between. CDR3 nucleotide sequence: TGCGCCAGCAGCCCGGACGGGGGGCCCTGGAACACTGAAGCTTTCTTT. Protein: CASSPDGGPWNTEAFF.

The chain employs TRBV7-3 and TRBJ2-3, with D unresolved. V was clipped by 5 bases and J by 1 base, with 7 bases between them. The CDR3 consists of 13 residues. From germline, CDR1 is SGHTA and CDR2 FQGTGA. The CDR3 protein is CASSGFGTDTQYF. In DNA form, the CDR3 reads TGTGCCAGCAGCGGTTTCGGCACAGATACGCAGTATTTT.

The sample holds a few counts of this clonotype. The CDR3 DNA sequence: TGTGCCAGCAGCTTAACCGGGACTACCGGCCAAGAGACCCAGTACTTC. It translates to CASSLTGTTGQETQYF. The chain uses TRBV7-3 and TRBJ2-5; 7 nucleotides match TRBD2. Trimming took 0 bases from V and 1 from J; bases not matched to a gene: 5. Germline V gene data show CDR1 as SGHTA and CDR2 as FQGTGA. The CDR3 has 16 residues.

The CDR3 spells CASSLVSRAVNYGYTF. The CDR3 nucleotides read TGCGCCAGCAGCTTGGTTTCGAGGGCAGTCAACTATGGCTACACCTTC. This chain uses TRBV5-1 with TRBJ1-2; no reliable D call. This CDR3 has 16 amino acids. The V end was cut by 0 bases, the J end by 2 bases, with 14 bases between. CDR1 and CDR2 from the germline V gene are SGHRS and YFSETQ.

This chain joins TRBV4-2 and TRBJ2-3; TRBD2 matches 12 bases. Germline CDR1 reads LGHNA; CDR2 reads YNFKEQ. This CDR3 is 16 amino acids long. The trim removed 2 bases at V and 3 bases at J, leaving 3 bases unmatched. The CDR3 is CASSQPTSGGTDTQYF. For the CDR3, the DNA is TGTGCCAGCAGCCAACCGACTAGCGGGGGAACAGATACGCAGTATTTT.

The chain recombines TRBV2 with TRBJ2-7, with D possibly matching TRBD2 (5 bases). Germline V CDR1 and CDR2: SNHLY, FYNNEI. Trimming pared 6 bases from V and 4 bases from J, leaving 16 bases between. The CDR3 spans 14 residues. This CDR3 is CASRQLVAVYEQYF. In DNA, the CDR3 is TGTGCCAGCAGACAACTAGTGGCGGTGTACGAGCAGTACTTC.

The rearrangement uses TRBV11-3 and TRBJ2-7; TRBD1 matches 8 bases. Germline lookup yields CDR1 SGHNT and CDR2 YENEEA. After removal of 5 bases from V and 5 bases from J, the junction contained 5 bases not matched to a gene. This CDR3 comprises 13 residues. The CDR3 DNA reads as TGTGCCAGCAGCCGGGACAGGATTGACGAGCAGTACTTC. As protein: CASSRDRIDEQYF.

This clonotype was recorded many times. The chain couples TRBV25-1 to TRBJ2-7; 9 bases line up with TRBD1. This CDR3 has 14 amino acids. Losses at the gene ends were 4 bases for V and 4 bases for J; bases not matched to a gene: 5. Germline assignment: CDR1 MGHDK and CDR2 SYGVNS. The DNA for the CDR3 is TGTGCCAGCAGTGTGGAACAGGGGGCGTACGAGCAGTACTTC. Protein product: CASSVEQGAYEQYF.

This rearrangement joins TRBV2 to TRBJ1-2, with D tentatively TRBD1 (6 bases). There are 14 residues in the CDR3. V dropped 6 bases and J dropped 4 bases, with 15 bases sitting between them. Germline lookup yields CDR1 SNHLY and CDR2 FYNNEI. The CDR3 nucleotides are TGTGCCAGCAGGCCCATCACAGGGAGCTATGGCTACACCTTC. It is translated as CASRPITGSYGYTF.

The chain is built from TRBV6-2 or TRBV6-3 and TRBJ2-1; a weak D match, TRBD2 (5 bases). This CDR3 contains 16 residues. Trimming left V 3 bases short and J 6 bases short, with 18 bases between. From germline, CDR1 is MNHEY and CDR2 SVGEGT. CDR3: CASSYYGPSPANEQFF. The CDR3 DNA is TGTGCCAGCAGTTATTACGGTCCTAGCCCAGCCAATGAGCAGTTCTTC.

In this sample, this clonotype turned up a few times. CDR3 sequence reads: CASSGGGGLAGGSHNEQFF. The CDR3 DNA is TGTGCCAGCAGTGGCGGGGGAGGACTAGCGGGAGGGAGCCACAATGAGCAGTTCTTC. The V and J genes are TRBV27 and TRBJ2-1, with 15 bases fitting TRBD2. The junction had 13 bases not matched to a gene; V was cut back by 5 bases and J by 5 bases. Germline assignment: CDR1 MNHEY and CDR2 SMNVEV (reference sequence). The length of the CDR3 is 19 residues.

This chain links TRBV15 with TRBJ2-7; no definite D call. This CDR3 is 12 amino acids long. Trimming pared 3 bases from V and 1 base from J, leaving 4 bases between. The germline CDR1 and CDR2 sequences are LNHNV and YYDKDF (reference sequence). CDR3 sequence reads: CATSRGSYEQYF. DNA of the CDR3: TGTGCCACCAGCAGGGGGTCCTACGAGCAGTACTTC.

This clonotype was counted only a few times. The rearrangement joins TRBV20-1 to TRBJ2-7; D is uncertain. The germline V gene has CDR1 DFQATT and CDR2 SNEGSKA (reference sequence). This CDR3 comprises 13 residues. V dropped 0 bases and J dropped 3 bases, with 9 bases sitting between them. In DNA form, the CDR3 reads TGCAGTGCTAGAGATATTGGGAACTACGAGCAGTACTTC. Residues: CSARDIGNYEQYF.

This clonotype was counted at least ten times. The chain uses TRBV7-3 and TRBJ2-3, with 10 bases fitting TRBD2. The germline CDR1 and CDR2 sequences are SGHTA and FQGTGA. This CDR3 spans 16 amino acids. The V gene end was trimmed by 0 bases and the J gene end by 1 base; junction bases not matched to a gene: 1. The chain's CDR3 is CASSLTGTSGTDTQYF. The CDR3 nucleotides read TGTGCCAGCAGCTTAACCGGGACTAGCGGCACAGATACGCAGTATTTT. The full variable domain, rest sourced from reference TRBV7-3 and TRBJ2-3, is GAGVSQTPSNKVTEKGKYVELRCDPISGHTALYWYRQSLGQGPEFLIYFQGTGAADDSGLPNDRFFAVRPEGSVSTLKIQRTERGDSAVYLCASSLTGTSGTDTQYFGPGTRLTVL.

J is TRBJ1-5 and V is TRBV9; weak D call: TRBD1 (6 bases). The CDR3 is 16 residues long. The V end lost 4 bases, the J end lost 6 bases, and 20 bases lay between the germline ends. CDR1 is SGDLS and CDR2 is YYNGEE in the germline V gene. The CDR3 region is CASSHGGGGVGQPQHF. DNA of the CDR3: TGTGCCAGCAGCCACGGAGGGGGGGGCGTAGGTCAGCCCCAGCATTTT.

This clonotype was counted only a few times. This chain joins TRBV12-3 or TRBV12-4 and TRBJ1-3; D possibly corresponds to TRBD1 (5 bases). CDR3 length equals 15 residues. The V and J ends lost 6 bases and 0 bases respectively, with 12 bases between them. The CDR3 DNA sequence: TGTGCCAGCAGCAAGGGACTGATCTCTGGAAACACCATATATTTT. It encodes CASSKGLISGNTIYF.

The chain links TRBV7-9 to TRBJ2-2; 9 nucleotides line up with TRBD1. V lost 1 base, J lost 3 bases, and 0 bases stayed unmatched. The CDR3 is made up of 15 amino acids. Germline V gene lookup returns CDR1 SEHNR and CDR2 FQNEAQ (reference sequence). CDR3 sequence: CASSLGDRDTGELFF. In DNA form, the CDR3 reads TGTGCCAGCAGCTTAGGGGACAGGGACACCGGGGAGCTGTTTTTT.